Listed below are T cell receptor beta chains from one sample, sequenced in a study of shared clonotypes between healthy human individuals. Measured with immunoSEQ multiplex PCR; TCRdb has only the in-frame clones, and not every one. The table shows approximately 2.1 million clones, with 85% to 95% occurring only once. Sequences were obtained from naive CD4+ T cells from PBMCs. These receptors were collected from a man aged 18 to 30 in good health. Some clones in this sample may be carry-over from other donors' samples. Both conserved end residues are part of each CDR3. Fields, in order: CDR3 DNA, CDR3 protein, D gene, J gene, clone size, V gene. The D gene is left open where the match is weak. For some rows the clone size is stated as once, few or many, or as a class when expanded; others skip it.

TGCGCCAGCAGCCCGGGGTCCCTGGGAGAGACCCAGTACTTC,CASSPGSLGETQYF,NA,TRBJ2-5,NA,TRBV5-1
TGTGCCAGCGCAGTGACAGGGGTCGGTGAAAAACTGTTTTTT,CASAVTGVGEKLFF,TRBD1,TRBJ1-4,once,TRBV7-9
TGTGCCAGCAGAAAGATACAGGGGGGAGGACGCAATCAGCCCCAGCATTTT,CASRKIQGGGRNQPQHF,TRBD1,TRBJ1-5,NA,TRBV28
TGCGCCAGCAGCCAAGTTTCGGGGACTGGAAACACCATATATTTT,CASSQVSGTGNTIYF,NA,TRBJ1-3,NA,TRBV4-1
TGTGCCAGCAGCTTGGGGCGGGAGGGGGGCGAGCAGTACTTC,CASSLGREGGEQYF,TRBD2,TRBJ2-7,NA,TRBV5-8
TGTGCCAGCAGCTTTAGGACAGGGAAGAACACTGAAGCTTTCTTT,CASSFRTGKNTEAFF,TRBD1,TRBJ1-1,NA,TRBV11-2
TGTGCCTGGATGGGTATCGGGCCCGAGACCCAGTACTTC,CAWMGIGPETQYF,NA,TRBJ2-5,NA,TRBV30
TGTGCCAGCAGTGGGGTTTCGAGAGATACGCAGTATTTT,CASSGVSRDTQYF,NA,TRBJ2-3,NA,TRBV6-1
TGTGCCAGCAGCCGGAGCCTAGGGGGGGACTACGAGCAGTACTTC,CASSRSLGGDYEQYF,NA,TRBJ2-7,once,TRBV5-4
TGCGCCAGCAGCCAAGAGGGGACAGGGATTCGTCTCTATGGCTACACCTTC,CASSQEGTGIRLYGYTF,TRBD1,TRBJ1-2,once,TRBV4-1
TGCGCCAGCAGCCGGGACCGCGGCGACGGGGAGCTGTTTTTT,CASSRDRGDGELFF,NA,TRBJ2-2,NA,TRBV5-1
TGTGCCAGCAGCCGGAACAGAGAAGAGACCCAGTACTTC,CASSRNREETQYF,NA,TRBJ2-5,NA,TRBV11-2
TGTGCCAGCAGCCCGTTCCCCGGGAGGGCGACAGATACGCAGTATTTT,CASSPFPGRATDTQYF,TRBD2,TRBJ2-3,NA,TRBV7-9
TGTGCCAGCAGCGTAGATTTGGTGCGGGCCTACGAGCAGTACTTC,CASSVDLVRAYEQYF,NA,TRBJ2-7,NA,TRBV9
TGTGCCAGTAGTACCCCGACTTCGGTGGGTGGCTACACCTTC,CASSTPTSVGGYTF,NA,TRBJ1-2,NA,TRBV19
TGTGCCATCAGTGAGCAACGGGGGTCTAGCACAGATACGCAGTATTTT,CAISEQRGSSTDTQYF,NA,TRBJ2-3,NA,TRBV10-3
TGTGCCAGCAGCGCACGGACAGGCCCCGGGGAGACCCAGTACTTC,CASSARTGPGETQYF,TRBD1,TRBJ2-5,once,TRBV9
TGTGCCAGCAGCTTAGCGGGGAGCTACCAAGAGACCCAGTACTTC,CASSLAGSYQETQYF,NA,TRBJ2-5,NA,TRBV7-2
TGTGCCAGCAGATCAGGGGGTGGAACGAATCAGCCCCAGCATTTT,CASRSGGGTNQPQHF,TRBD1,TRBJ1-5,NA,TRBV27
TGTGCCAGCAGCTTCCTAGCGGGAGGGCCTCTCACCGGGGAGCTGTTTTTT,CASSFLAGGPLTGELFF,TRBD2,TRBJ2-2,NA,TRBV7-9
TGTGCCAGCAGCCAAGATCAGGGGGGGAACACTGAAGCTTTCTTT,CASSQDQGGNTEAFF,TRBD1,TRBJ1-1,NA,TRBV4-2